This is a list of T cell receptor beta chains from one sample in a study of CD8 T cells in ankylosing spondylitis. Using its own MiXCR run on the 5' RACE reads, TCRdb lists one record per CDR3 protein. In the table there are around 150,000 distinct CDR3 sequences, 25% to 35% of which are singletons. Sequencing was carried out using synovial fluid, either unsorted or a sorted T cell fraction (not recorded which). These receptors all come from a male donor with ankylosing spondylitis. CDR3s include the opening cysteine and the closing phenylalanine or tryptophan.

j_call: TRBJ1-3; v_call: TRBV9; cdr3_aa: CASSVSPGQPGNTIYF
j_call: TRBJ1-2; v_call: TRBV7-2; cdr3_aa: CASSPVGGHKNYGYTF
j_call: TRBJ1-6; v_call: TRBV2; cdr3_aa: CASSEGGSSYNSPLHF
j_call: TRBJ1-3; v_call: TRBV3-1; cdr3_aa: CASSQVWANTIYF
j_call: TRBJ2-2; v_call: TRBV7-7; cdr3_aa: CASSPREVGTGELFF
j_call: TRBJ2-2; v_call: TRBV20-1; cdr3_aa: CSAPRDTNTGELFF
j_call: TRBJ2-7; v_call: TRBV12-3/TRBV12-4; cdr3_aa: CASSFPDRASEQYF
j_call: TRBJ2-5; v_call: TRBV5-1; cdr3_aa: CASSPGDSPWGETQYF
j_call: TRBJ2-1; v_call: TRBV20-1; cdr3_aa: CSARQSSGGAVEQFF
j_call: TRBJ1-1; v_call: TRBV9; cdr3_aa: CASNHRGEDTEAFF
j_call: TRBJ1-5; v_call: TRBV5-1; cdr3_aa: CASSPQDRGPVRPQHF
j_call: TRBJ1-1; v_call: TRBV7-2; cdr3_aa: CASSRRAASLNTEAFF
j_call: TRBJ1-2; v_call: TRBV4-2; cdr3_aa: CASSQDQAIGGASGYTF
j_call: TRBJ1-1; v_call: TRBV3-1; cdr3_aa: CASSQERRGGAFF
j_call: TRBJ1-3; v_call: TRBV20-1; cdr3_aa: CSARDPLPSTIYF
j_call: TRBJ2-1; v_call: TRBV7-9; cdr3_aa: CASSLAGGDEQFF
j_call: TRBJ2-7; v_call: TRBV29-1; cdr3_aa: CSVRSPGQGHYEQYF
j_call: TRBJ2-2; v_call: TRBV3-1; cdr3_aa: CASSQVLAGGWAGELFF
j_call: TRBJ2-7; v_call: TRBV5-5; cdr3_aa: CASSLGPGEQYF
j_call: TRBJ2-7; v_call: TRBV27; cdr3_aa: CASSLSWSSYEQYF
j_call: TRBJ1-6; v_call: TRBV27; cdr3_aa: CASSFAGGTLHF
j_call: TRBJ2-7; v_call: TRBV6-2/TRBV6-3; cdr3_aa: CASSARQPNREQYF
j_call: TRBJ2-7; v_call: TRBV28; cdr3_aa: CASRYGGSSYEQYF
j_call: TRBJ1-6; v_call: TRBV13; cdr3_aa: CASSKDLSTYNSPLHF
j_call: TRBJ1-1; v_call: TRBV7-2; cdr3_aa: CASKRGQNTEAFF
j_call: TRBJ1-5; v_call: TRBV5-1; cdr3_aa: CASQRGRINQPQHF
j_call: TRBJ2-5; v_call: TRBV28; cdr3_aa: CASRGPAGEETQYF
j_call: TRBJ2-1; v_call: TRBV11-2; cdr3_aa: CASSPKTGASSYNEQFF
j_call: TRBJ2-7; v_call: TRBV7-9; cdr3_aa: CASSLGQGSHEQYF
j_call: TRBJ2-3; v_call: TRBV20-1; cdr3_aa: CSARRISGRVSSSTDTQYF
j_call: TRBJ2-3; v_call: TRBV6-5; cdr3_aa: CASSYNRASTDTQYF
j_call: TRBJ2-7; v_call: TRBV5-1; cdr3_aa: CASSLGHTGTGGYEQYF
j_call: TRBJ2-1; v_call: TRBV3-1; cdr3_aa: CASSQGSGLAGMVDEQFF
j_call: TRBJ1-2; v_call: TRBV5-1; cdr3_aa: CASSLGGSNFYGYTF
j_call: TRBJ2-7; v_call: TRBV5-8; cdr3_aa: CASMAPDRDGYEQYF
j_call: TRBJ2-7; v_call: TRBV3-1; cdr3_aa: CASSHASGGPPYEQYF
j_call: TRBJ2-1; v_call: TRBV10-3; cdr3_aa: CAISEWGVGSYNEQFF
j_call: TRBJ2-5; v_call: TRBV20-1; cdr3_aa: CSAWGAGETQYF
j_call: TRBJ2-1; v_call: TRBV4-3; cdr3_aa: CASSQSSSYNEQFF
j_call: TRBJ2-1; v_call: TRBV3-1; cdr3_aa: CASSQVDGYNEQFF
j_call: TRBJ2-3; v_call: TRBV7-6; cdr3_aa: CASSLGPEADTQYF
j_call: TRBJ2-7; v_call: TRBV20-1; cdr3_aa: CSARGGPGEPYEQYF
j_call: TRBJ2-3; v_call: TRBV4-1; cdr3_aa: CASSPTLAGGHTDTQYF
j_call: TRBJ1-1; v_call: TRBV29-1; cdr3_aa: CSVRGGNTEAFF
j_call: TRBJ1-1; v_call: TRBV14; cdr3_aa: CASSQVRGSGKAFF
j_call: TRBJ2-1; v_call: TRBV18; cdr3_aa: CASSPRSGEYNEQFF
j_call: TRBJ2-7; v_call: TRBV5-1; cdr3_aa: CASSPTRDLGDEQYF
j_call: TRBJ1-5; v_call: TRBV20-1; cdr3_aa: CSATSTRGFNQPQHF
j_call: TRBJ2-5; v_call: TRBV11-2; cdr3_aa: CASSSRYRDRAEETQYF
j_call: TRBJ2-5; v_call: TRBV29-1; cdr3_aa: CSVRPGLAGQETQYF
j_call: TRBJ1-3; v_call: TRBV20-1; cdr3_aa: CSAAGFRSSGNTIYF
j_call: TRBJ2-5; v_call: TRBV18; cdr3_aa: CASSPNEETQYF
j_call: TRBJ1-2; v_call: TRBV6-1; cdr3_aa: CASSFERGIGSYGYTF
j_call: TRBJ1-5; v_call: TRBV4-1; cdr3_aa: CASSRGDRGNQPQHF
j_call: TRBJ1-4; v_call: TRBV7-9; cdr3_aa: CASSSDREGEKLFF
j_call: TRBJ2-5; v_call: TRBV5-4; cdr3_aa: CASGIPGPGETQYF
j_call: TRBJ2-5; v_call: TRBV20-1; cdr3_aa: CSAAGLAGGLRETQYF
j_call: TRBJ2-4; v_call: TRBV20-1; cdr3_aa: CSARDVREGMDIQYF
j_call: TRBJ2-1; v_call: TRBV7-2; cdr3_aa: CASSYEGGRNEQFF
j_call: TRBJ2-7; v_call: TRBV10-3; cdr3_aa: CAISRTSGSFYEQYF